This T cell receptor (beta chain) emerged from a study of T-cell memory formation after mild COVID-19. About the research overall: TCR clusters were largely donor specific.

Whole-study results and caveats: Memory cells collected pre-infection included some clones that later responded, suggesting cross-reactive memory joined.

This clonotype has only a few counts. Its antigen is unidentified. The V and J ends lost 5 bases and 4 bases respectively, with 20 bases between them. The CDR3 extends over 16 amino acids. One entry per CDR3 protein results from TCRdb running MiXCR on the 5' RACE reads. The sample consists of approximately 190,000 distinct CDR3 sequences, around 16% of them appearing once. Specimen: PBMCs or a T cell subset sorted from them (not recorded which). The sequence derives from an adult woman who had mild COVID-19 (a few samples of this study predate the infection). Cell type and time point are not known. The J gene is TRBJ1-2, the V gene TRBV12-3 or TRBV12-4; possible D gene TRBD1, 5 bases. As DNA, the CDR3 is TGTGCCAGCAGTCGCCTCATTGAGGACAAGATCTATGGCTACACCTTC. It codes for CASSRLIEDKIYGYTF.